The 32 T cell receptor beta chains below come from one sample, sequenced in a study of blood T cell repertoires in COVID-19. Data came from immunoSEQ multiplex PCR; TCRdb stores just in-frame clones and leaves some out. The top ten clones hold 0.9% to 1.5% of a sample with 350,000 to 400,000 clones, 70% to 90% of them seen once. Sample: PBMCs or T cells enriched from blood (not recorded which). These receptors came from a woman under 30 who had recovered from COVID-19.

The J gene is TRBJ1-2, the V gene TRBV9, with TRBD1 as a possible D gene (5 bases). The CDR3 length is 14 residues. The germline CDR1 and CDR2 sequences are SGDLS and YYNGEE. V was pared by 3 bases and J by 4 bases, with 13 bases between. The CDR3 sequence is CASSEGAAVYGYTF. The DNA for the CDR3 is TGTGCCAGCAGCGAAGGGGCTGCAGTCTATGGCTACACCTTC.

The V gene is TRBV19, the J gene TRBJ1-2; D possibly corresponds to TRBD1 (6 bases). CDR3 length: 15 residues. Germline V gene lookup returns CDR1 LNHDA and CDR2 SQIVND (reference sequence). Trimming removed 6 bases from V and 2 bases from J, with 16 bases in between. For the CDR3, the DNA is TGTGCCAGTAGATGGCAGGGGCCCAGCAACTATGGCTACACCTTC. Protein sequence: CASRWQGPSNYGYTF.

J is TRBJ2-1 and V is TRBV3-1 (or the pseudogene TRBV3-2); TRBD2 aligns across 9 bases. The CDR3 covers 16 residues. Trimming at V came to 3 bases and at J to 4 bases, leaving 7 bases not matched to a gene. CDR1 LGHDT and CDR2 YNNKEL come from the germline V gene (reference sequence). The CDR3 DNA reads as TGTGCCAGCAGCCAGCGAAGCGGGGGGTCTTACAATGAGCAGTTCTTC. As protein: CASSQRSGGSYNEQFF.

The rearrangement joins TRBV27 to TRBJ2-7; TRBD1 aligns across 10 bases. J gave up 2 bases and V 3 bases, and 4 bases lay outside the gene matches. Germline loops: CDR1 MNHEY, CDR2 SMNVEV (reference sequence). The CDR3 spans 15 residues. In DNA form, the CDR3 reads TGTGCCAGCAGTTTCGGGACAGGGGCACCCTACGAGCAGTACTTC. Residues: CASSFGTGAPYEQYF.

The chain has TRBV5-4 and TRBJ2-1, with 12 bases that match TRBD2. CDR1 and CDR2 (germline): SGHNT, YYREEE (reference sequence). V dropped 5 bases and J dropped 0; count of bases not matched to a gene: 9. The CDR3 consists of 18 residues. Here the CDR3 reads CASRSGTSGSGSYNEQFF. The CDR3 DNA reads TGTGCCAGCAGGAGTGGGACTAGCGGGTCCGGCTCCTACAATGAGCAGTTCTTC. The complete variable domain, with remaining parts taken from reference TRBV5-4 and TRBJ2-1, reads ETGVTQSPTHLIKTRGQQVTLRCSSQSGHNTVSWYQQALGQGPQFIFQYYREEENGRGNFPPRFSGLQFPNYSSELNVNALELDDSALYLCASRSGTSGSGSYNEQFFGPGTRLTVL.

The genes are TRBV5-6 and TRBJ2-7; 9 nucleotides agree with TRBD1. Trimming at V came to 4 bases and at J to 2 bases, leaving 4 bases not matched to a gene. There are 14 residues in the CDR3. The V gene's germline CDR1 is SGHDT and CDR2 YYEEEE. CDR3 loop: CASSTGTGTYEQYF. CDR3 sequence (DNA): TGTGCCAGCAGCACCGGGACAGGGACCTACGAGCAGTACTTC.

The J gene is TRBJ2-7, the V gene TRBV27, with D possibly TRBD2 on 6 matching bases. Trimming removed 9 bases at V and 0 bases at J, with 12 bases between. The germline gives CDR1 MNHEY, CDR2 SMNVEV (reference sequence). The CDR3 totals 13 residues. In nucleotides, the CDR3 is TGTGCCAGTGGGGTAGCGGTCTCCTACGAGCAGTACTTC. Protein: CASGVAVSYEQYF.

The CDR3 DNA follows: TGCGCCAGCAGCGACGGGACAGGGGACGCCGGGGACACTGAAGCTTTCTTT. This sequence encodes CASSDGTGDAGDTEAFF. The chain employs TRBV5-1 and TRBJ1-1, with 10 bases that match TRBD1. The CDR3 sequence is 17 residues long. Germline CDR1 and CDR2: SGHRS and YFSETQ. J was trimmed by 3 bases and V by 4 bases; bases with no gene match: 12.

The CDR3 DNA reads TGCGCCAGCAGTTTAGGGCCACAGGGCGGCAATCAGCCCCAGCATTTT. Its translation: CASSLGPQGGNQPQHF. The gene calls are TRBV5-1 and TRBJ1-5; D might be TRBD1 (6 bases). The CDR3 is 16 residues long. CDR1 and CDR2 (germline): SGHRS, YFSETQ. V lost 5 bases and J lost 2, with 17 bases in between.

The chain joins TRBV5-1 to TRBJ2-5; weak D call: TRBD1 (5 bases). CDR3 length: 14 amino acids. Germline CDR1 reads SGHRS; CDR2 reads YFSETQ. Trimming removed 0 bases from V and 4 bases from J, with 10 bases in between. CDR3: CASSLVREGETQYF. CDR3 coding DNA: TGCGCCAGCAGCTTGGTCAGGGAAGGAGAGACCCAGTACTTC.

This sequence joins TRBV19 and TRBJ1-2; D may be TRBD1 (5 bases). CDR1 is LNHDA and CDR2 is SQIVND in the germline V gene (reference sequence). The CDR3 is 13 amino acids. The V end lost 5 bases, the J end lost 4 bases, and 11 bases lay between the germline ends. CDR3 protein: CASSHRFGYGYTF. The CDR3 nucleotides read TGTGCCAGTAGTCACAGGTTTGGCTATGGCTACACCTTC.

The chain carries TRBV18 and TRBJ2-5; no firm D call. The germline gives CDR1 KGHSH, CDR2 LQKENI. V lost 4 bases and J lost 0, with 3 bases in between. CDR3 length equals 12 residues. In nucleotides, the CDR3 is TGTGCCAGCTCACTTAACCAAGAGACCCAGTACTTC. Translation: CASSLNQETQYF.

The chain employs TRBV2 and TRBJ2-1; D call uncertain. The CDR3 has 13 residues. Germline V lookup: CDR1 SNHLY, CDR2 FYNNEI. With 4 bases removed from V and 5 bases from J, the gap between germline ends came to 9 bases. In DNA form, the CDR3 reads TGTGCCAGCAGTGTTGCAGTCGACAATGAGCAGTTCTTC. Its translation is CASSVAVDNEQFF.

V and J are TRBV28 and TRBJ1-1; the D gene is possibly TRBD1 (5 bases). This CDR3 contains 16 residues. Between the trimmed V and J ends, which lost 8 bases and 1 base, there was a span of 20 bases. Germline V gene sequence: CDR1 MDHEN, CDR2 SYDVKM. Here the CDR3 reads CASVLYGTSENTEAFF. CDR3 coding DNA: TGTGCCAGCGTTTTGTATGGGACTTCCGAGAACACTGAAGCTTTCTTT.

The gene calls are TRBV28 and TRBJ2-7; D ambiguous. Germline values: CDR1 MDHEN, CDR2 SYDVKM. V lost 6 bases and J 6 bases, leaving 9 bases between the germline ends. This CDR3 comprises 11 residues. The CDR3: CASRRRGEQYF. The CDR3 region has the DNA TGTGCCAGCAGGCGGAGAGGCGAGCAGTACTTC.

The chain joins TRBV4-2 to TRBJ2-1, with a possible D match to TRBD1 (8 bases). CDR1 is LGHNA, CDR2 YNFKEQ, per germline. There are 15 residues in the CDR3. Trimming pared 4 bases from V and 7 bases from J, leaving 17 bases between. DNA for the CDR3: TGTGCCAGCAGCCTACAGGGGGGGCTCGAAAATGAGCAGTTCTTC. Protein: CASSLQGGLENEQFF.

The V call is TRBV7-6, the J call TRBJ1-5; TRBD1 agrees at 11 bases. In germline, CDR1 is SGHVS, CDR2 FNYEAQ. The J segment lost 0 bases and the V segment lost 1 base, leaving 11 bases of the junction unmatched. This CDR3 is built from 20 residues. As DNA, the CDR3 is TGTGCCAGCAGCTTAGAGTGGACAGGGGGCCTATACATTAGCAATCAGCCCCAGCATTTT. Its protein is CASSLEWTGGLYISNQPQHF. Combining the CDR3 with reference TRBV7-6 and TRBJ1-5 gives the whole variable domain GAGVSQSPRYKVTKRGQDVALRCDPISGHVSLYWYRQALGQGPEFLTYFNYEAQQDKSGLPNDRFSAERPEGSISTLTIQRTEQRDSAMYRCASSLEWTGGLYISNQPQHFGDGTRLSIL.

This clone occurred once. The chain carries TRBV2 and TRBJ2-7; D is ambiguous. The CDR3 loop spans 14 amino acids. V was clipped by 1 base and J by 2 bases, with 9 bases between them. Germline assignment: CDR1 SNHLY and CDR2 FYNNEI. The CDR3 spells CASSEGRLTYEQYF. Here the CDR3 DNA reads TGTGCCAGCAGTGAAGGCAGGCTTACCTACGAGCAGTACTTC.

As DNA, the CDR3 is TGTGCCAGCAGCCGGACAGCTGGGGCCAACGTCCTGACTTTC. This sequence encodes CASSRTAGANVLTF. The V gene is TRBV7-3, the J gene TRBJ2-6; tentative D call: TRBD1 (6 bases). Trimming took 5 bases from V and 2 from J, leaving 7 bases between them. The CDR3 runs to 14 residues. Germline lookup yields CDR1 SGHTA and CDR2 FQGTGA.

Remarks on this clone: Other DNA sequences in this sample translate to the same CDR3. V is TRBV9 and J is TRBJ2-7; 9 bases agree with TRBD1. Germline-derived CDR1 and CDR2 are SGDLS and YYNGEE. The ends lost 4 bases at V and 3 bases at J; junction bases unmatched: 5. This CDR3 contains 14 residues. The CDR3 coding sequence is TGTGCCAGCAGCTCACAGGGGGCGCGCTACGAGCAGTACTTC. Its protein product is CASSSQGARYEQYF.

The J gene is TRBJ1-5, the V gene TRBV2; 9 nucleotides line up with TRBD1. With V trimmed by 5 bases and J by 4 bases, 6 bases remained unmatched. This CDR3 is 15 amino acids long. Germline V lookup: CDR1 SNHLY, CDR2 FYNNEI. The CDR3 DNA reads TGTGCCAGCAGTTTACAGGGGGCGCGGAATCAGCCCCAGCATTTT. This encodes CASSLQGARNQPQHF.

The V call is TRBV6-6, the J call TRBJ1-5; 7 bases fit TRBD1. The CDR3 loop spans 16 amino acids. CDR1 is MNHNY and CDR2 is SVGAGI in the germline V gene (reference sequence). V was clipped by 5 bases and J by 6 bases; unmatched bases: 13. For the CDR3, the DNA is TGTGCCAGCAGTCCACTAACAGGGGTCGGTAGTCAGCCCCAGCATTTT. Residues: CASSPLTGVGSQPQHF.

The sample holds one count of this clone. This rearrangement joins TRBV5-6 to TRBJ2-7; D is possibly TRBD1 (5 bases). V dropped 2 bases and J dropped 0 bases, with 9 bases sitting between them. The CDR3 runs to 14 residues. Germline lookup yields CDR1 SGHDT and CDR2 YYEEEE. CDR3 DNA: TGTGCCAGCAGCTTAACACAGGCCTCCTACGAGCAGTACTTC. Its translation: CASSLTQASYEQYF.

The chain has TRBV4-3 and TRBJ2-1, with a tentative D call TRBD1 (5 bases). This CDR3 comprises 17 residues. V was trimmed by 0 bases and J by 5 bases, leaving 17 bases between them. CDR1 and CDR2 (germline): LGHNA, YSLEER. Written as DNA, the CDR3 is TGCGCCAGCAGCCAAGATGGGCAGGGCGGTATCGACAATGAGCAGTTCTTC. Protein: CASSQDGQGGIDNEQFF.

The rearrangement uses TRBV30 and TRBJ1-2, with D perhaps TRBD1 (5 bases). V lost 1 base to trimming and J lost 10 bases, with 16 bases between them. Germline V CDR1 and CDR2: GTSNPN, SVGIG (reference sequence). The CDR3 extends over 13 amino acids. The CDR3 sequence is CAWSASGPVSYTF. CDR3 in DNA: TGTGCCTGGAGTGCATCAGGGCCAGTATCCTACACCTTC.

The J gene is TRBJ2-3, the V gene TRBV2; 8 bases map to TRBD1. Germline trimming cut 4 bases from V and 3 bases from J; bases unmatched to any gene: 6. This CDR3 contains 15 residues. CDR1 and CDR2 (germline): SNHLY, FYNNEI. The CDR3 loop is CASSAGQGWTDTQYF. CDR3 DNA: TGTGCCAGCAGTGCAGGACAGGGTTGGACAGATACGCAGTATTTT.

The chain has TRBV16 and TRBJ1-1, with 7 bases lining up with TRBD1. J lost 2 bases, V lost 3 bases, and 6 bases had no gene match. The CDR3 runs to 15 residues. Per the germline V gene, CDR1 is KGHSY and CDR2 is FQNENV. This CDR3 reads CASSQRQGLNTEAFF. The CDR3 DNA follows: TGTGCCAGCAGCCAGCGACAGGGTTTAAACACTGAAGCTTTCTTT.

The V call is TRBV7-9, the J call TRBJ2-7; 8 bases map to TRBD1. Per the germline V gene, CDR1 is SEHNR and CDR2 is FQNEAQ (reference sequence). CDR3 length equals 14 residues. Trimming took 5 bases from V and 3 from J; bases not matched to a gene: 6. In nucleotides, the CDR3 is TGTGCCAGCAGCCTAAGACAGGGGTACTACGAGCAGTACTTC. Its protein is CASSLRQGYYEQYF.

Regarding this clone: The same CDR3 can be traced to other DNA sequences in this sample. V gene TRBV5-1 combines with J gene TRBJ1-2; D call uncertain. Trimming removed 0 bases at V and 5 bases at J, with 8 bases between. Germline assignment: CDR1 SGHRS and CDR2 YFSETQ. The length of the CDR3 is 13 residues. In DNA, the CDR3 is TGCGCCAGCAGCTTGGGAGGCGATTATGGCTACACCTTC. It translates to CASSLGGDYGYTF.

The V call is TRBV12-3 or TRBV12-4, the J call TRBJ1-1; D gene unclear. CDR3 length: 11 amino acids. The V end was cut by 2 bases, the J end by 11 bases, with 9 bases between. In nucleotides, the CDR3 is TGTGCCAGCAGTTTACGTGAGCGGGCTTTCTTT. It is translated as CASSLRERAFF.

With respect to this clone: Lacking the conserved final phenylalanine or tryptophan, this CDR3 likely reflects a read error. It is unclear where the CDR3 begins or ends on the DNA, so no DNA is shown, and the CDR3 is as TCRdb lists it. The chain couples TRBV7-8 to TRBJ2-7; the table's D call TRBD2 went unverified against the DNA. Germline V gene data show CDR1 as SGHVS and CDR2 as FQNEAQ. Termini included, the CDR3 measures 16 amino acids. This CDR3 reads CASSFSLTRVENEPYL.

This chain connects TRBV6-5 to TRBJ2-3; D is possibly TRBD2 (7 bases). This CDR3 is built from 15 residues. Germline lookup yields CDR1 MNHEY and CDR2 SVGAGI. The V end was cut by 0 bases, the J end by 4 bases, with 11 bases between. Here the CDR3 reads CASSYSAGAADTQYF. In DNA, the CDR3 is TGTGCCAGCAGTTACTCGGCGGGGGCCGCAGATACGCAGTATTTT.